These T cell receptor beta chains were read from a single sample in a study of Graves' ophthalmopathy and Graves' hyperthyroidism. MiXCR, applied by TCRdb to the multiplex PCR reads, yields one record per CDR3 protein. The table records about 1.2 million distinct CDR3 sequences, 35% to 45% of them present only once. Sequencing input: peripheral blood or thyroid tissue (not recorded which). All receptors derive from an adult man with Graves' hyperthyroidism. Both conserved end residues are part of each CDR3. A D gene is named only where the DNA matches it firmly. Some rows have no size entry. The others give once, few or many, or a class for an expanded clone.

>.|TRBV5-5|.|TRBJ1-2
TGTGCCAGCGGCCAAGATCGGACGCGATACAACTATGGCTACACCTTC
CASGQDRTRYNYGYTF
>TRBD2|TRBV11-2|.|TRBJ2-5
TGTGCCAGCAGCCCCGGGACTAACATTTGGGAGACCCAGTACTTC
CASSPGTNIWETQYF
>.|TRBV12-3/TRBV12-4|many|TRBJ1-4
TGTGCCAGCCGGGACCCCAATGAAAAACTGTTTTTT
CASRDPNEKLFF
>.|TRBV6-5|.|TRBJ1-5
TGTGTCAGCAGTTACCAGGTCTTGGAGCCCCAGCATTTT
CVSSYQVLEPQHF
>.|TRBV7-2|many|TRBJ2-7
TGTGCCAGCAGCTTAGCGACTAGAAGCTCCTACGAGCAGTACTTC
CASSLATRSSYEQYF
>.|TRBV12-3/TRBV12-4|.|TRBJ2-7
TGTGCCAGCAGTTTCGGAGGGTTGGCCTACGAGCAGTACTTC
CASSFGGLAYEQYF
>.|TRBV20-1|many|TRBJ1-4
TGCAGTGCTAGATTTAGGGGTGGTGAAAAACTGTTTTTT
CSARFRGGEKLFF
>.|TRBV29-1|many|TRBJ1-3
TGCAGCGCGGAAACGCGCTCTGGAAACACCATATATTTT
CSAETRSGNTIYF
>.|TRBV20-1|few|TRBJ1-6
TGCAGTGCTAGAGAGATCGGCGCCTGGGCGAATTCACCCCTCCACTTT
CSAREIGAWANSPLHF
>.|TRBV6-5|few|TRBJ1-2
TGTGCCAGCAGTCCCTCAGCAGGCGAAGGATTTCGCGGCTACACCTTC
CASSPSAGEGFRGYTF
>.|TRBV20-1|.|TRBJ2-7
TGCAGTGCTGGCCGGGAACCAGGGGATTACGAGCAGTACTTC
CSAGREPGDYEQYF
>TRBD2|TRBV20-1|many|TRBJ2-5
TGCAGTGCTGCACCGCCTAGCGGGGTGGGGGAGACCCAGTACTTC
CSAAPPSGVGETQYF
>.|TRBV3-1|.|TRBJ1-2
TGTGCCAGCAGGCATAGACAGATTCCCTATGGCTACACCTTC
CASRHRQIPYGYTF
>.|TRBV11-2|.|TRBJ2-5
TGTGCCAGCAGCTCCGACCTGTACCAAGAGACTCAGTACTTC
CASSSDLYQETQYF
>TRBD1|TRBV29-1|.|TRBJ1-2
TGCAGCGGCCATGACAGGGGGGACTATGGCTACACCTTC
CSGHDRGDYGYTF
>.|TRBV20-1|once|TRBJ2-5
TGCAGTGCTACCCACCTTCCAGGTCAGCCCCAGTACTTC
CSATHLPGQPQYF
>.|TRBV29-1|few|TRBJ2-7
TGCAGCGTTGGGGCAGGTCCTTCCTACGAGCAGTACTTC
CSVGAGPSYEQYF
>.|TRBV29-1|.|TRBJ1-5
TGCAGCCGCCGCTTTACGGGACCGGGGCACAATCAGCCCCAGCATTTT
CSRRFTGPGHNQPQHF
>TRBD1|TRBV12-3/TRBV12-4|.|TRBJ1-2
TGTGCCAGCAGCCGACCCGACAGGGATCGCGGCTACACCTTC
CASSRPDRDRGYTF
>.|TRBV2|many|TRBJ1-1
TGTGCCAGCAGCGCGAGGGAGCTTTTCTTT
CASSARELFF
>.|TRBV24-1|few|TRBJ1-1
TGTGCCACCAGTGATTACAACCGCCCGGGAGAAGCTTTCTTT
CATSDYNRPGEAFF
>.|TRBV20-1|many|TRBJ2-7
TGCAGTGCTAGGATCCAAACCTACGAGCAGTACTTC
CSARIQTYEQYF
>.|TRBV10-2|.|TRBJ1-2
TGCGCCAGCAGTGTGACAGCCGGCTATGGCTGCACCTTC
CASSVTAGYGCTF
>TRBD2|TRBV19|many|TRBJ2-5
TGTGCCAGTAGTATCGGGGGGGGTAGAGAGACCCAGTACTTC
CASSIGGGRETQYF
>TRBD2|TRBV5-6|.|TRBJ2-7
TGTGCCAGCAGCTTGGTGACTAGCCGCGAGGACGAGCAGTACTTC
CASSLVTSREDEQYF
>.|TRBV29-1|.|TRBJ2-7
TGCAGCGTTGACCTAGCCTACGAGCAGTACTTC
CSVDLAYEQYF
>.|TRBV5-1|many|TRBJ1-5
TGCGCCAGCAGCTTGGGGACTGGGAGTCAGCCCCAGCATTTT
CASSLGTGSQPQHF
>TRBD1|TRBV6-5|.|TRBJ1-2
TGTGCCAGCAGTCCCGGGCGGTGGGGACAGAACCTTAACTATGGCTACACCTTC
CASSPGRWGQNLNYGYTF
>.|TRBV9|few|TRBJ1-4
TGTGCCAGCAGCGTAGGGAATCCGGGGACGAATGAAAAACTGTTTTTT
CASSVGNPGTNEKLFF
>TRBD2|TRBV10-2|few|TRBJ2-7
TGCGCCAGCAGTGAGCTAAGGCTAGCGGAGCCCGAGCAGTACTTC
CASSELRLAEPEQYF
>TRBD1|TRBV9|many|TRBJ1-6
TGTGCCAGCAGCCAGGGGGGTAGGCGGCAACCCCTCCACTTT
CASSQGGRRQPLHF
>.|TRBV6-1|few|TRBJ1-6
TGTGCCACTACCTGGGACACCAATTCACCCCTCCACTTT
CATTWDTNSPLHF
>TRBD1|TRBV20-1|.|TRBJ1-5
TGCAGTGCTAGCCAGCGGACAGGGGCGGTGGAGCCCCAGCATTTT
CSASQRTGAVEPQHF
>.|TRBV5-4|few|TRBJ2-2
TGTGCCAGCAGCTTGGACGCGGCATACGGGGAGCTGTTTTTT
CASSLDAAYGELFF
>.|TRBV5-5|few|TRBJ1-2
TGTGCCAGCAGCTTGGCCCCCAGCGCTGACTATGGCTACACCTTC
CASSLAPSADYGYTF
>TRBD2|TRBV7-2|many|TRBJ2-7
TGTGCCAGCTCCGGAGGACTAGCGGGAACTTACGAGCAGTACTTC
CASSGGLAGTYEQYF
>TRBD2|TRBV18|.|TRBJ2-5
TGTGCCAGCTCACCACTAAGGGGACTACCTAAAGGGACCCAGTACTTC
CASSPLRGLPKGTQYF
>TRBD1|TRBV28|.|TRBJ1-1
TGTGCCAGTAGTACAGGGGGCATTTGGGACACTGAAGCTTTCTTT
CASSTGGIWDTEAFF
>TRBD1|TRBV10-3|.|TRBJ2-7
TGTGCCATCAGTGGGGACAGGGGGACGGACGAGCAGTACTTC
CAISGDRGTDEQYF
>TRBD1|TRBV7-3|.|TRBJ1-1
TGTGCCAGCAGTTCGCCCGATAGGACAGGGTGGTTCACTGAAGCTTTCTTT
CASSSPDRTGWFTEAFF
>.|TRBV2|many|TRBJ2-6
TGTGCCATCGAGGGGGGGAGCTCTGGGGCCAACGTCCTGACTTTC
CAIEGGSSGANVLTF
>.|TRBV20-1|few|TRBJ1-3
TGCAGTGCTAGCCCCCTGAGCGGGATCTCTGGAAACACCATATATTTT
CSASPLSGISGNTIYF
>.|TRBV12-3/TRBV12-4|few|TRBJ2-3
TGTGCCAGCAGTTTAACCGAGCTGAGCACAGATACGCAGTATTTT
CASSLTELSTDTQYF
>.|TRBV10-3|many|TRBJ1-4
TGTGCCATCAGTGAAAGGGGACGGATTAATGAAAAACTGTTTTTT
CAISERGRINEKLFF
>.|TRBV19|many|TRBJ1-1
TGTGCCAGTAGTATTGTGGCGACTGAAGCTTTCTTT
CASSIVATEAFF
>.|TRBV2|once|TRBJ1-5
TGTGCCAGTAGTGAAGCTACAGGGAGTCAGCCCCAGCATTTT
CASSEATGSQPQHF
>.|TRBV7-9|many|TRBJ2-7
TGTGCCAGCAGCTTAACCCCGGTCAGGGGACGAATCTCCTACGAGCAGTACTTC
CASSLTPVRGRISYEQYF
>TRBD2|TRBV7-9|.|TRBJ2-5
TGTGCCAGCTCACCGCGAGCGGGAGTAGGAGAGACCCAGTACTTC
CASSPRAGVGETQYF